This is a list of T cell receptor beta chains from one sample in a study of blood T cell repertoires in COVID-19. TCRdb keeps only in-frame clones here, not all; method: immunoSEQ multiplex PCR. The sample has 250,000 to 300,000 clones, just over 85% seen once. Sequenced: PBMCs or T cells enriched from blood (not recorded which). These receptors were taken from a young man who had recovered from COVID-19. Each CDR3 is given with its conserved first and last residue. D genes are given only for firm matches. A clone size is listed for some rows: how often the clone was seen (once, few, many), or a class if it is expanded.

d_gene	abundance	v_gene	j_gene	CDR3nt	CDR3aa
TRBD1	-	TRBV5-4	TRBJ1-4	TGTGCCAGCAGCCGGGACAGGGCTACTAATGAAAAACTGTTTTTT	CASSRDRATNEKLFF
TRBD1	-	TRBV6-5	TRBJ2-3	TGTGCCAGCAGGGACAGGAGTACAGATACGCAGTATTTT	CASRDRSTDTQYF
-	once	TRBV5-1	TRBJ1-1	TGCGCCAGCAGCCCTCGACCAGGGCCTCCCCAGAACACTGAAGCTTTCTTT	CASSPRPGPPQNTEAFF
-	-	TRBV7-8	TRBJ1-1	TGTGCCAGCACCTTCGGGGGGCGGAACACTGAAGCTTTCTTT	CASTFGGRNTEAFF
TRBD2	few	TRBV19	TRBJ2-3	TGTGCCAGTAGTATTCTAGGCGGGGGGGCCCGGGCAGATACGCAGTATTTT	CASSILGGGARADTQYF
-	-	TRBV30	TRBJ2-1	TGTGCCTGGAGCACGGGGAATGAGCAGTTCTTC	CAWSTGNEQFF
-	-	TRBV6-5	TRBJ1-1	TGTGCCAGCACCTCCGACCGGGGAACCACTGAAGCTTTCTTT	CASTSDRGTTEAFF
TRBD1	-	TRBV7-2	TRBJ2-7	TGTGCCAGCAGCTTAGTGGGGACAGGGGGCGGTCGGGTCGAGCAGTACTTC	CASSLVGTGGGRVEQYF
-	-	TRBV28	TRBJ1-2	TGTGCCAGCAGTTTGGCCAGGGCAAACTATGGCTACACCTTC	CASSLARANYGYTF
TRBD2	once	TRBV6-1	TRBJ2-1	TGTGCCAGCAGTGAGACGGGCGGGGGGAGCTACAATGAGCAGTTCTTC	CASSETGGGSYNEQFF
-	-	TRBV5-1	TRBJ1-4	TGCGCCAGCAGCTACGGGAGGGCGGGGAAGGAAAAACTGTTTTTT	CASSYGRAGKEKLFF
-	-	TRBV10-2	TRBJ1-4	TGCGCCAGCATAAGGGAGGTTACAACTAATGAAAAACTGTTTTTT	CASIREVTTNEKLFF
-	few	TRBV4-1	TRBJ1-1	TGCGCCAGCAGCCAAGTACTTCAAGCAAGAGGGAAGACTGAAGCTTTCTTT	CASSQVLQARGKTEAFF
TRBD1	-	TRBV18	TRBJ1-1	TGTGCCAGCAGAACAGGGGGCAACACTGAAGCTTTCTTT	CASRTGGNTEAFF
-	once	TRBV5-1	TRBJ1-2	TGCGCCAGCAGCTTGGATATGAGCAACTATGGCTACACCTTC	CASSLDMSNYGYTF
-	-	TRBV12-1	TRBJ2-7	-	CASSFGQGNEQYF
-	-	TRBV2	TRBJ1-5	TGTGCCAGCAGTGAGGGCAGTAATAGCAATCAGCCCCAGCATTTT	CASSEGSNSNQPQHF